The next 20 T cell receptor beta chains were all read from a single sample in a study of OX40 agonist ivuxolimab in advanced cancers. This table comes from immunoSEQ multiplex PCR, and its TCRdb copy is limited to in-frame clones, with some not included. The table records some 50,000 clones, about 88% of them present only once. The source was CD4+ or CD8+ T cells sorted from blood, collected in a trial of the OX40 agonist ivuxolimab. The receptor set was obtained from an adult with an advanced solid tumor such as melanoma, head and neck, liver or kidney cancer.

The rearrangement uses TRBV2 and TRBJ2-5; D may be TRBD2 (6 bases). CDR1 and CDR2 (germline): SNHLY, FYNNEI. The V end was cut by 7 bases, the J end by 5 bases, with 20 bases between. This CDR3 has 15 amino acids. The CDR3 coding sequence is TGTGCCAGCAAGCTACCGGGACTCCAGGCGGAGACCCAGTACTTC. Encoded protein: CASKLPGLQAETQYF.

This CDR3 is CASSPNTDTQYF. CDR3 bases: TGTGCCAGCAGCCCCAACACAGATACGCAGTATTTT. The gene calls are TRBV9 and TRBJ2-3, with D unclear. In germline, CDR1 is SGDLS, CDR2 YYNGEE. Trimming shortened V by 4 bases and J by 2 bases, and 5 bases separated the two germline ends. The CDR3 has 12 amino acids.

The chain couples TRBV6-1 to TRBJ2-3, with 10 nucleotides matching TRBD2. CDR3 length: 17 amino acids. With 4 bases clipped from V and 2 bases from J, the junction kept 9 bases outside the gene matches. Germline assignment: CDR1 MNHNS and CDR2 SASEGT. The CDR3 region has the DNA TGTGCCAGCAGTGCCTCTGGAGCGGGAGGGTCCACAGATACGCAGTATTTT. Translation gives CASSASGAGGSTDTQYF.

This chain joins TRBV28 and TRBJ2-7, with 7 bases identical to TRBD1. With V trimmed by 4 bases and J by 4 bases, 4 bases remained unmatched. This CDR3 has 13 residues. From germline, CDR1 is MDHEN and CDR2 SYDVKM. The CDR3, as DNA: TGTGCCAGCAGTTCGGGACAGTTATACGAGCAGTACTTC. Translating gives CASSSGQLYEQYF.

The V call is TRBV5-1, the J call TRBJ1-3; D remains ambiguous. The CDR3 is 15 amino acids. Germline-derived CDR1 and CDR2 are SGHRS and YFSETQ. Trimming removed 5 bases at V and 0 bases at J, with 12 bases between. The CDR3 loop is CASSPDGNSGNTIYF. In DNA form, the CDR3 reads TGCGCCAGCAGTCCTGACGGGAACTCTGGAAACACCATATATTTT.

Concerning this clone itself: At one end the junction does not follow the germline gene, possibly because of a read error. The chain recombines TRBV4-2 with TRBJ2-5, with D uncertain. Germline CDR1 is LGHNA and CDR2 is YNFKEQ. CDR3 length: 15 residues. The CDR3 bases are TGTGCCAGCAGCCAAGACGAGCAGCCCCAAGGGACCCAGTACTTC. Translated: CASSQDEQPQGTQYF.

This chain uses TRBV7-9 with TRBJ2-3; D call uncertain. The germline V gene has CDR1 SEHNR and CDR2 FQNEAQ (reference sequence). Deletions cut 5 bases from V and 0 bases from J, with 6 bases between. CDR3 length: 13 amino acids. The CDR3 is CASSRSSTDTQYF. The CDR3 nucleotides read TGTGCCAGCAGCCGGTCTAGCACAGATACGCAGTATTTT.

This chain links TRBV27 with TRBJ1-2; D is ambiguous. V lost 5 bases and J lost 2, with 6 bases in between. Germline CDR1 and CDR2: MNHEY and SMNVEV (reference sequence). The CDR3 extends over 12 amino acids. DNA for the CDR3: TGTGCCAGCAGTCGGGGAAACTATGGCTACACCTTC. Translated, it gives CASSRGNYGYTF.

As DNA, the CDR3 is TGTGCCAGCAGCGCGGCAGGTTCCTACGAGCAGTACTTC. Its translation: CASSAAGSYEQYF. The chain employs TRBV9 and TRBJ2-7; D unclear. The CDR3 runs to 13 residues. V lost 3 bases to trimming and J lost 1 base, with 8 bases between them. Germline V gene lookup returns CDR1 SGDLS and CDR2 YYNGEE.

The chain is built from TRBV1 and TRBJ2-1; the table's D call, TRBD1, was not checked against the DNA. TRBV1 is classified as a pseudogene. The CDR3 is 17 amino acids. As DNA, the CDR3 is TGCACCAGCAGCCAAGCCCCTCCACACATGTCCTACAATGAGCAGTTCTTC. Residues: CTSSQAPPHMSYNEQFF.

This sequence joins TRBV11-3 and TRBJ2-1, with D unclear. This CDR3 spans 16 amino acids. Germline V gives CDR1 SGHNT, CDR2 YENEEA. With 1 base removed from V and 5 bases from J, the gap between germline ends came to 15 bases. CDR3 DNA sequence: TGTGCCAGCAGCTTAGGGCGTTGGGGTACCGACAATGAGCAGTTCTTC. This gives the protein CASSLGRWGTDNEQFF.

V and J are TRBV11-2 and TRBJ2-7; 14 bases are shared with TRBD2. This CDR3 has 19 amino acids. Germline CDR1 SGHAT, CDR2 FQNNGV. The V and J ends lost 5 bases and 0 bases, in that order; junction bases with no gene match: 12. DNA for the CDR3: TGTGCCAGCAGCACCCCACTCGAGACTAGCGGGAGGGGCTCCTACGAGCAGTACTTC. Its protein is CASSTPLETSGRGSYEQYF.

This chain uses TRBV6-5 with TRBJ2-2, with a weak D call TRBD2 (5 bases). The V gene lost 6 bases and the J gene lost 7 bases, with 18 bases spanning the gap. The CDR3 extends over 15 amino acids. Per the germline V gene, CDR1 is MNHEY and CDR2 is SVGAGI. The CDR3 loop reads CASSRPAWRSGELFF. CDR3 coding DNA: TGTGCCAGCAGCCGACCCGCGTGGAGGAGCGGGGAGCTGTTTTTT.

CDR3 bases: TGTGCCAGTACCCGGGAAGGAAGAGGGACTAATGAAAAACTGTTTTTT. Translation: CASTREGRGTNEKLFF. The V gene is TRBV19, the J gene TRBJ1-4; D call uncertain. Germline V CDR1 and CDR2: LNHDA, SQIVND (reference sequence). With 7 bases removed from V and 2 bases from J, the gap between germline ends came to 17 bases. This CDR3 is 16 amino acids long.

The chain is built from TRBV5-1 and TRBJ2-3, with D possibly being TRBD2 (5 bases). The CDR3 has 17 residues. V was trimmed by 3 bases and J by 3 bases, leaving 20 bases between them. CDR1 SGHRS and CDR2 YFSETQ come from the germline V gene. The CDR3: CASSSTRRTSGTDTQYF. The CDR3 DNA is TGCGCCAGCAGCTCCACCCGACGGACTTCGGGGACAGATACGCAGTATTTT.

J is TRBJ2-3 and V is TRBV7-8; 9 positions agree with TRBD2. Germline V gene sequence: CDR1 SGHVS, CDR2 FQNEAQ. The CDR3 spans 18 residues. The junction had 14 bases not matched to a gene; V was cut back by 6 bases and J by 1 base. CDR3 DNA: TGTGCCAGCAGTCGAACCCTCGGTAGCGGGAGCGGCACAGATACGCAGTATTTT. Its protein product is CASSRTLGSGSGTDTQYF.

This clone has a handful of counts. This rearrangement joins TRBV30 to TRBJ1-4, with D unresolved. The ends were cut back, 0 bases at V and 8 bases at J, with 10 bases in the middle. The CDR3 consists of 13 residues. Germline loops: CDR1 GTSNPN, CDR2 SVGIG (reference sequence). This CDR3 reads CAWSVLMREKLFF. Here the CDR3 DNA reads TGTGCCTGGAGTGTCTTGATGAGGGAAAAACTGTTTTTT. Combining the CDR3 with reference TRBV30 and TRBJ1-4 gives the whole variable domain SQTIHQWPATLVQPVGSPLSLECTVEGTSNPNLYWYRQAAGRGLQLLFYSVGIGQISSEVPQNLSASRPQDRQFILSSKKLLLSDSGFYLCAWSVLMREKLFFGSGTQLSVL.

The chain couples TRBV5-3 to TRBJ1-4; the D is unclear. TRBV5-3 is an ORF, with its function uncertain. The V end was cut by 6 bases, the J end by 14 bases, with 20 bases between. The CDR3 has 13 amino acids. CDR3 DNA: TGTGCCAGAAACGCGGACCCGGTCTTATCCCTGTTTTTT. Protein: CARNADPVLSLFF.

The rearrangement joins TRBV6-6 to TRBJ1-2; the match to TRBD1 covers 10 bases. The CDR3 runs 14 residues. Germline CDR1 MNHNY, CDR2 SVGAGI (reference sequence). The V gene end was trimmed by 10 bases and the J gene end by 3 bases; junction bases not matched to a gene: 8. The CDR3 here is CATGQGILDYGYTF. The CDR3 DNA reads TGTGCCACGGGACAGGGGATTCTAGACTATGGCTACACCTTC.

The gene calls are TRBV7-6 and TRBJ2-2; 8 nucleotides agree with TRBD2. This CDR3 comprises 21 residues. The V gene's germline CDR1 is SGHVS and CDR2 FNYEAQ. The junction had 23 bases not matched to a gene; V was cut back by 2 bases and J by 6 bases. The DNA for the CDR3 is TGTGCCAGCAGCTTATCGGGTTTGCCTCGACTAGCGCCCTCCCTGGCCGGGGAGCTGTTTTTT. As protein: CASSLSGLPRLAPSLAGELFF.